The present entry profiles one T cell receptor beta chain with its context. This clonotype was seen repeatedly, ten times or more. The antigen this receptor binds is unknown. It has no much larger one-base neighbor in the sample; base qualities were not kept. The hyperthyroidism patients were 18 to 65 years old and newly diagnosed, with a disease duration of less than 2 months. Anyone with other autoimmune diseases, uncontrolled infections, pregnancy or lactation was excluded from the study. Clinical symptoms, serum thyroxine, TRAb, thyroid ultrasound and orbital computed tomography formed the basis of the diagnosis. Total RNA was extracted with Trizol reagent and quality-checked on an Agilent 2100 Bioanalyzer. Based on the germline V gene, the CDR1 and CDR2 sequences are SGHRS and YFSETQ. The CDR3 spans 15 residues, from the cysteine through the phenylalanine. Only the CDR3 region is kept as DNA, spanning 45 bases read in frame from base 1. Here V drops 4 bases and J drops 2 bases, and the junction holds 7 bases not matched to any gene.

This sample is part of a study of Graves' ophthalmopathy and Graves' hyperthyroidism (dated by TCRdb to 2016 to 2019). With regard to the full study: A patient counted as having stable hyperthyroidism if there was no progression to ophthalmopathy within 18 months of follow-up. The study used TCR beta repertoire signatures to distinguish Graves' ophthalmopathy from Graves' hyperthyroidism and to predict progression to ophthalmopathy. In total, 135 blood samples were TCR-sequenced: roughly 45 ophthalmopathy, under 80 hyperthyroidism and 17 hyperthyroidism-to-ophthalmopathy patients. A discovery set of 100 patients (43 ophthalmopathy, 57 stable hyperthyroidism) was enrolled to explore V-J signatures distinguishing ophthalmopathy from hyperthyroidism. An independent validation cohort comprised under 20 hyperthyroidism patients and about 16 patients who later progressed from hyperthyroidism to ophthalmopathy. In over 5 hyperthyroidism patients, the T-cell repertoire of thyroid tissue was compared with the T-cell repertoire of blood. Once sampling was done, hyperthyroidism patients were given methimazole at a starting dose of 30 mg daily, while ophthalmopathy patients were given high-dose intravenous methylprednisolone. Summary of the overall study and its limitations: No statistical method was used to set the sample size in advance, and the investigators knew which group each participant was assigned to. Ophthalmopathy was separated from stable hyperthyroidism by the 13-signature model with roughly 88% sensitivity and about 81% specificity in cross-validation and with 80%/75% in the test set. Most of the expanded thyroid clonotypes with a frequency above 0.001 were also detected in blood, and it was suggested that the thyroid immune response may be reflected by blood repertoires. In validation, the model predicted ophthalmopathy progression with about 70% sensitivity and approximately 78% specificity; around twelve predicted patients were CT-confirmed with GO in a median of approximately six months.

For repertoire sequencing, the TCR beta CDR3 regions were amplified from RNA transcripts. A first-round RT-PCR used HTBI primers with the Qiagen OneStep RT-PCR kit, followed by a second-round multiplex PCR, size selection and purification. Libraries were sequenced paired-end with 100 bp reads on an Illumina HiSeq2000. The source study handled its data this way. SOAPnuke was used to process the reads, removing any read that contained adapters or uncalled bases, had a mean Phred below 15, or lacked an exact match to the constant primer or identifier. High-quality paired reads were merged with COPE v1.2.5. Each unique nucleotide sequence was defined as a clonotype, and clonotypes were aligned to IMGT TRB V, D and J references with MiTCR v1.1. Only V-J combinations with frequency above 0.0001 were analysed, covering around 99% of repertoires. For each V-J combination, a TCR clonal expansion and chaos score was defined as F50 clonal expansion divided by the chaos observed in the TCRdist matrix. Features were reduced by Welch's t-statistics and random forest to around 13 V-J combinations, which fed a naive Bayes classifier. The Morisita-Horn index was used to measure how similar the thyroid and blood repertoires were. The public reads were quality trimmed at Q25 with fastp and then assembled into clones with MiXCR by TCRdb, keeping productive beta chains. Each CDR3 protein gets just one entry, which takes the most common genes and DNA from the rows behind it. These V and J calls rely on TCRdb rather than the paper's analysis. This sample lists over a million distinct CDR3 sequences; roughly 35% were detected once. 11% of the sample is in the top ten clones.

The chain was built from TRBV5-1 and TRBJ2-5, and 8 junctional nucleotides match TRBD1. Sequenced: peripheral blood or thyroid tissue (not recorded which). This clonotype originated in an adult man with Graves' hyperthyroidism. In nucleotide form, the sequence is TGCGCCAGCAGCCCGGACAGGGCGAGGCAAGAGACCCAGTACTTC. Translated, it reads CASSPDRARQETQYF.